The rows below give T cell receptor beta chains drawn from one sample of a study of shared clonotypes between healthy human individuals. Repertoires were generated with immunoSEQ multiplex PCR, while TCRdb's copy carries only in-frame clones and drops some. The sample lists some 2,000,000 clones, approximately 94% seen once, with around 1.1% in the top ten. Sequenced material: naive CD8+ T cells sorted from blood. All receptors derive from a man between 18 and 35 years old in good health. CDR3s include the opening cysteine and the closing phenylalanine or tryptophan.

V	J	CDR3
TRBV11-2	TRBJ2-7	CASSFGSFSSYEQYF
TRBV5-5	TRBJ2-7	CASSSLAGVYEQYF
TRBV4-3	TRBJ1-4	CASSQLDGATNEKLFF
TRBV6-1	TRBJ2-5	CASSEEVTGETQYF
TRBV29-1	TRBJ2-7	CSVRGLGDYEQYF
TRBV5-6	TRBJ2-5	CASSLLSVAGETQYF
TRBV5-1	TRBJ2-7	CASSPGTGGSYEQYF
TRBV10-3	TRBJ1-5	CAISDERGPPQHF
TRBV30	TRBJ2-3	CAWSLLADSTDTQYF
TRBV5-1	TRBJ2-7	CASSLVQGMYGYEQYF
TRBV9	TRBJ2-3	CASSVEVRAGPTDTQYF
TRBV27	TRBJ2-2	CASSYGGGTGELFF
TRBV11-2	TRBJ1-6	CASSQGSLHF
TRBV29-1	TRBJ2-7	CSVERRDRSSYEQYF
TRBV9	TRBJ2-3	CASSPSGGSTDTQYF
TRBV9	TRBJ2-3	CASTLGGGTDTQYF
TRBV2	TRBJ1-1	CASGRVGTEAFF
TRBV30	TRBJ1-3	CAWSIGVGNTIYF
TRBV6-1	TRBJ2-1	CASRTDAGGVNEQFF
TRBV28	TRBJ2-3	CASSLDRVGGDTQYF
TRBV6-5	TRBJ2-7	CASSYSIESSYEQYF
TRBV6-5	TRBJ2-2	CASSYSVGNTGELFF
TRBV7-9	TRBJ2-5	CASTSSVQETQYF
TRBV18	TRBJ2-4	CASSPPEAGGNIQYF
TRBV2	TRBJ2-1	CATTTGPYNEQFF
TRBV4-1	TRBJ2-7	CASSQDPGVLDEQYF
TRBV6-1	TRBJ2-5	CASSFPRGDRETQYF
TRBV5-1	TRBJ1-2	CASSLRGKDGYTF
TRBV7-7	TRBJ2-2	CASSLAGEGTGELFF
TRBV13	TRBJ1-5	CASSSRGEEGNQPQHF
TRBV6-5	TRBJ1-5	CASSSTRDSNQPQHF
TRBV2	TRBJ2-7	CASSSWGSPYEQYF
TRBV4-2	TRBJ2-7	CASSPGRTYEQYF
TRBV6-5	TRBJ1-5	CASSKGILSQPQHF
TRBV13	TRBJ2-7	CASSSGRGYEQYF
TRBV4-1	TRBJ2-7	CASSQAPLGSEQYF
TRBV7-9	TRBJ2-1	CASSRGGPRNEQFF
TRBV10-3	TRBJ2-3	CAISENAGEDTQYF
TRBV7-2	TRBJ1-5	CASSLMDYSNQPQHF
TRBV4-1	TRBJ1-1	CASSQVQGTTEAFF
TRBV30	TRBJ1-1	CAWSTGGTEAFF
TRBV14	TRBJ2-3	CASSQEPDTQYF